Sequencing of this TCR beta chain was carried out in a study of shared clonotypes between healthy human individuals (dated by TCRdb to the early 2020s). Notes on the research overall: The cohort included three men and a couple of women between 18 and 49 years of age. For each donor, CD4 naive and CD4 memory were each run on three plates, CD8 naive on two plates, and CD8 memory on one plate. To estimate repertoire size and how much clonotype sharing occurs between individuals, the study deeply sequenced the blood TCR repertoires of roughly 5 healthy adults. Different laboratories and diverse techniques were used to prepare libraries and sequence TCR repertoires, to increase sequencing depth and limit assay-specific biases. Per donor, leukapheresis produced somewhere between about 0.8 and 9.5 billion PBMCs.

Donors were healthy HIV-negative adults with no recently reported acute infections or vaccinations. All donors were Caucasian adults living in Nashville, Tennessee, USA. CD4+ T cells were enriched by magnetic negative selection, after which naive cells were positively selected on CD45RA and the negative fraction was taken as the memory subset. Blood was collected by leukapheresis, and PBMCs were isolated by Ficoll-Histopaque density gradient centrifugation and then cryopreserved in liquid nitrogen vapor phase. Purity and quantity of every magnetically sorted T cell population were checked by analytical flow cytometry. Genomic DNA was isolated from each sorted fraction and quantified by UV absorbance on a Nanodrop 2000c. Measured from the cysteine to the phenylalanine, the CDR3 is 15 residues long. The DNA shown is the 45-base CDR3, in frame from base 1. V loses 0 bases at its end and J loses 5 bases; junction bases beyond the gene matches: 5. For CDR1 and CDR2, the germline V gene lists WSHSY and SAAADI.

A remark on this clone: Its antigen is currently not known. Base qualities are not recorded, but no much larger clone differs from it by a single base.

Study-wide conclusions, independent of this receptor: Approximately 4.8% of naive CD4, 3.5% of naive CD8, 2% to 2.5% of memory CD4, and about 0.4% of memory CD8 clonotypes were shared across four donors. Because the study included only a small number of donors, the genetic and exposure-history diversity represented was limited. Incomplete sequencing was indicated by rarefaction of sorted-subset datasets, despite the large sequencing depth. Based on pairwise subsampling, the degree of clonotype sharing among donors was expected to be affected by sequencing depth. Larger estimated clonotype richness was generally found for naive subsets than for memory subsets. Compared with non-shared clonotypes, clonotypes shared by all four sorted-subset donors had higher generation probabilities. Only blood was sampled, and tissue TCR repertoires likely differ from those in blood.

Using the deep immunoSEQ assay, multiplex PCR amplified TCR CDR3 regions from genomic DNA. Genomic DNA extracted from each cell subset was distributed evenly over all wells of several immunoSEQ 96-well plates, and each plate served as one replicate. For sorted subsets, around 200 ng genomic DNA, equal to tens of thousands of T cell genomes, was loaded into each replicate PCR. Purified libraries were quantified with a Qubit 3.0 fluorometer, sized on a Bioanalyzer 2100, and re-quantified with the KAPA Library Quantification kit. A separate single-read 150-cycle Illumina NextSeq 550 flow cell was used to sequence each immunoSEQ 96-well plate. The authors processed their data as follows. Because only junctional sequences without quality scores were contained in the immunoSEQ output, filtering matching that applied to full-length reads could not be performed. Sequences were annotated with PyIR, a Python wrapper for IgBLAST v1.9, using IMGT germline references to assign V/J genes and CDR3. Reads were removed for weak V/J assignments (E-value above 1e-6), missing CDR3, stop codons, out-of-frame junctions, or ambiguous translated residues. V3J clonotypes were defined as sequences sharing the same inferred V gene, J gene, and CDR3 amino acid sequence. The percentage overlap between two repertoires was calculated by dividing the number of shared unique clonotypes by the size of the smaller repertoire. RTK rarefaction, the Chao1 estimator, and Recon v2.1 estimates of unobserved clonotypes were used to assess repertoire richness. For all TCRbeta clonotypes obtained by the gDNA method from a few donors, generation probabilities were computed with OLGA. As stored in TCRdb, this immuneACCESS dataset retains in-frame rearrangements with V and J assigned. A fraction of the clones does not appear; measured against another copy, unresolved V genes explain less than half of the discrepancy, and the remainder lacks a known reason. The V and J calls and clone size are taken from that table; D and trimming were inferred from the DNA. This sample holds roughly 2.6 million clones; about 92% were observed only once. The ten biggest clones cover over 0.12% of the sample.

This clonotype was obtained from a young man in good health. The sequenced sample was naive CD4+ T cells sorted from blood. Explained via the paper, the cell subset or site label denotes: CD45RA+ positively selected. The rearranged chain carries TRBV10-2 and TRBJ2-5; the central 8 bases match TRBD1. The CDR3 in this case is CASSESGQGWETQYF. The bases read TGCGCCAGCAGTGAGTCCGGACAGGGATGGGAGACCCAGTACTTC.